Included here is one T cell receptor (beta chain) sequence, with context. The data stem from a study of blood T cells in healthy people across ages. The authors ran a second PCR of about 7 to 11 cycles using a sample-barcoded 5' primer and a J-beta primer mix. Unique molecular identifiers of 12 random nucleotides labeled each cDNA. TCRdb re-called the 5' RACE reads with MiXCR, one entry per CDR3 protein. The sample has around 940,000 distinct CDR3 sequences; just over 50% are singletons. Trimming pared 0 bases from V and 0 bases from J, leaving 7 bases between. The germline V gene encodes CDR1 MRHNA and CDR2 SNTAGT. The CDR3 has 15 amino acids.

V and J are TRBV6-4 and TRBJ2-3; D is undetermined. The clonotype originates from a woman aged 60-75 years in good health. The sequenced sample consisted of blood. CDR3 protein: CASSDSVGSTDTQYF. CDR3 bases: TGTGCCAGCAGTGACTCTGTCGGGAGCACAGATACGCAGTATTTT.